This TCR beta chain was profiled in a study of blood T cell repertoires in COVID-19. This CDR3 spans 15 amino acids. V shed 5 bases, J shed 3 bases, and the junction held 7 bases outside the gene matches. Germline V gene data show CDR1 as KGHDR and CDR2 as SFDVKD. Repertoires were generated with immunoSEQ multiplex PCR, while TCRdb's copy carries only in-frame clones and drops some. Of about 100,000 clones listed, 90% to 95% are singletons. V is TRBV24-1 and J is TRBJ1-2, with 8 nucleotides matching TRBD1. The specimen sequenced was peripheral blood. This receptor was taken from a man aged 45-65 years with active COVID-19. The CDR3 DNA follows: TGTGCCACCAGTGCTCCTGCGACAGGGGACTATGGCTACACCTTC. It encodes CATSAPATGDYGYTF.